The clone carrying this T cell receptor beta chain was seen a few times. MiXCR, run by TCRdb on the RT-PCR reads, gives a single entry per CDR3 protein. This table holds more than 550,000 distinct CDR3 sequences, more than 13% found once. Deletions cut 2 bases from V and 4 bases from J, with 11 bases between. CDR1 is MNHEY and CDR2 is SMNVEV in the germline V gene (reference sequence). The CDR3 is 15 residues long. The sequenced material came from memory CD4+ T cells from blood. This sequence joins TRBV27 and TRBJ2-2, with a weak D call TRBD2 (5 bases). This sequence was found in a female donor in good health, serving as a healthy control. For the CDR3, the DNA is TGTGCCAGCAGTTTACGTGCTAGCCCCACCGGGGAGCTGTTTTTT. As protein: CASSLRASPTGELFF.